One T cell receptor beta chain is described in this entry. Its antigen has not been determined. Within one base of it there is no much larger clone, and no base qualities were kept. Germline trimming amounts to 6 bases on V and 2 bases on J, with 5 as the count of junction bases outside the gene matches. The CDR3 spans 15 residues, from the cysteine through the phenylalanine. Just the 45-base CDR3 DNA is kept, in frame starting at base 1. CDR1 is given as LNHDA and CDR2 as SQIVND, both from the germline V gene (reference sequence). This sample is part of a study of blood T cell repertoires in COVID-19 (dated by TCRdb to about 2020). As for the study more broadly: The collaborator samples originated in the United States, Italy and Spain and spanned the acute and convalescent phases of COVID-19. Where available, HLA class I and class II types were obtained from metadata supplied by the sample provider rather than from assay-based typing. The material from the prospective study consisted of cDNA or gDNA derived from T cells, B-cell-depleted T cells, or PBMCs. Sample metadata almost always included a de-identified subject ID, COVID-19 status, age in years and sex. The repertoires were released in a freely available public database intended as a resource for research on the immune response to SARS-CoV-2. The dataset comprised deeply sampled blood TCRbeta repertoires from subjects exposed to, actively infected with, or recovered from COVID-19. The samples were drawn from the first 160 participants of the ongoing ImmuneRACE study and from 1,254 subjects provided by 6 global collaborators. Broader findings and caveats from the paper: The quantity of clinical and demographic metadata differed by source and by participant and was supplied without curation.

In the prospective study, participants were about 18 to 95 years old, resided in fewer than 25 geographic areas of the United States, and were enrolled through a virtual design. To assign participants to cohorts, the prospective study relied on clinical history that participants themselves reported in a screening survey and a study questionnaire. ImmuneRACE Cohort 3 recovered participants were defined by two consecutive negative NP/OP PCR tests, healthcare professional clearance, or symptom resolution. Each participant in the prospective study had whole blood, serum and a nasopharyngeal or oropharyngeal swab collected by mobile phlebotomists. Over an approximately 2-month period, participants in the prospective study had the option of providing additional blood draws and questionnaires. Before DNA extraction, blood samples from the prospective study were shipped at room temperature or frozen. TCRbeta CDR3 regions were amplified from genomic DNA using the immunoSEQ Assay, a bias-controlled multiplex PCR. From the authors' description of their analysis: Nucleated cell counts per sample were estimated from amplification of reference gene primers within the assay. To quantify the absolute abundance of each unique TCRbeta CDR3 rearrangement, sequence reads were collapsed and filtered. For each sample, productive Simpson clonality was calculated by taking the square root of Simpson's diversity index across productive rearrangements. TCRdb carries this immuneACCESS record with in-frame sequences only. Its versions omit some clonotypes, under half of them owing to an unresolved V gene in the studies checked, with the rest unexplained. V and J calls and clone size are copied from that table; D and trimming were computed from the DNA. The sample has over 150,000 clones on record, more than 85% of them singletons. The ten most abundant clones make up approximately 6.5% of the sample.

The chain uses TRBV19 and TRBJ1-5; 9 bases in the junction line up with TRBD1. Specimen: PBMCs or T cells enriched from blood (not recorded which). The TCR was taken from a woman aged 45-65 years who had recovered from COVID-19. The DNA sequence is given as TGTGCCAGTAGGGTACAGGGGGCAGGCAATCAGCCCCAGCATTTT. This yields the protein CASRVQGAGNQPQHF.